This passage covers 31 T cell receptor beta chains from one sample sequenced in a study of T cell responses to AZD1222 COVID-19 vaccine. Generated by immunoSEQ multiplex PCR, the TCRdb table keeps only in-frame clones and is missing some. The sample has tens of thousands of clones; 88% are singletons. The sample in question was peripheral blood, obtained on day 0 of MenACWY control vaccination. Receptor source: an adult in good health.

The chain employs TRBV3-1 (or the pseudogene TRBV3-2) and TRBJ2-2; 10 bases are a match to TRBD2. Germline-derived CDR1 and CDR2 are LGHDT and YNNKEL (reference sequence). The CDR3 is 15 amino acids. The J segment lost 6 bases and the V segment lost 2 bases, leaving 3 bases of the junction unmatched. The CDR3 bases are TGTGCCAGCAGCCAAAGCGGGGGGGCGGCCGGGGAGCTGTTTTTT. Residues: CASSQSGGAAGELFF.

This chain joins TRBV30 and TRBJ2-1; a weak D match, TRBD1 (6 bases). The CDR3 totals 13 residues. Germline CDR1 and CDR2: GTSNPN and SVGIG (reference sequence). V dropped 2 bases and J dropped 5 bases, with 10 bases sitting between them. CDR3 nucleotides: TGTGCCTGGAGTTTGAACAGGGACAATGAGCAGTTCTTC. Translated, it gives CAWSLNRDNEQFF.

The V call is TRBV5-6, the J call TRBJ1-1, with 7 nucleotides matching TRBD1. Germline lookup yields CDR1 SGHDT and CDR2 YYEEEE. With V trimmed by 6 bases and J by 6 bases, 14 bases remained unmatched. This CDR3 spans 15 amino acids. In DNA, the CDR3 is TGTGCCAGCACGCCTCCGGGACAGAATATACCTGAAGCTTTCTTT. Amino acid sequence: CASTPPGQNIPEAFF.

The chain employs TRBV12-3 or TRBV12-4 and TRBJ1-3; tentative D call: TRBD1 (6 bases). The CDR3 totals 13 residues. Trimming cost V 7 bases and J 8 bases, with 15 bases left between them. CDR3 protein: CASTPGGLDTIYF. In nucleotides, the CDR3 is TGTGCCAGCACTCCGGGGGGGCTGGACACCATATATTTT.

As regards this clone: Other DNA sequences in this sample translate to the same CDR3. The chain carries TRBV7-8 and TRBJ1-2; TRBD1 matches 10 bases. CDR3 length: 14 amino acids. With 2 bases clipped from V and 8 bases from J, the junction kept 5 bases outside the gene matches. The germline V gene encodes CDR1 SGHVS and CDR2 FQNEAQ. CDR3 sequence reads: CASSLRDRGNGYTF. The CDR3 DNA follows: TGTGCCAGCAGCTTACGGGACAGGGGAAACGGCTACACCTTC.

The V and J genes are TRBV11-3 and TRBJ2-1; TRBD1 matches 7 bases. Unmatched junction bases numbered 11, after V lost 1 base and J lost 5 bases. Germline CDR1 SGHNT, CDR2 YENEEA. This CDR3 has 17 amino acids. CDR3 nucleotides: TGTGCCAGCAGCTTAGGGACAGGCCTGGGGTCTCACAATGAGCAGTTCTTC. Translated, it gives CASSLGTGLGSHNEQFF.

Only one count was recorded for this clone. The chain couples TRBV12-5 to TRBJ1-5, with D possibly matching TRBD1 (6 bases). V was shortened by 7 bases and J by 7 bases, with 20 bases between the two germline ends. This CDR3 region has 15 residues. Germline CDR1 is LGHNT and CDR2 is FRNRAP. CDR3 in DNA: TGTGCTAGTGCCCCCCCGGGGGCCGGAGGGCAGCCCCAGCATTTT. It is translated as CASAPPGAGGQPQHF.

The table lists this clone with a few counts. The CDR3, as DNA: TGTGCCAGCAGCCACCGACAGGGCACAGATACGCAGTATTTT. Translating it yields CASSHRQGTDTQYF. The V call is TRBV3-1 (or the pseudogene TRBV3-2), the J call TRBJ2-3, with a possible D match to TRBD1 (6 bases). The V end was cut by 3 bases, the J end by 1 base, with 8 bases between. This CDR3 comprises 14 residues. Germline loops: CDR1 LGHDT, CDR2 YNNKEL (reference sequence).

The rearrangement joins TRBV19 to TRBJ1-1, with D possibly being TRBD1 (5 bases). V was shortened by 7 bases and J by 0 bases, with 15 bases between the two germline ends. Germline V gene lookup returns CDR1 LNHDA and CDR2 SQIVND (reference sequence). This CDR3 has 15 amino acids. CDR3: CASTSPGRMNTEAFF. For the CDR3, the DNA is TGTGCCAGTACGTCCCCGGGACGGATGAACACTGAAGCTTTCTTT.

DNA for the CDR3: TGTGCCAGCAGTTTAGTTGGCAGTAACTATGGCTACACCTTC. This translates into CASSLVGSNYGYTF. The chain employs TRBV28 and TRBJ1-2; D call uncertain. This CDR3 comprises 14 residues. Germline CDR1 and CDR2: MDHEN and SYDVKM. The V and J ends lost 2 bases and 1 base respectively, with 8 bases between them.

The chain links TRBV2 to TRBJ2-1; the D is unclear. Germline V CDR1 and CDR2: SNHLY, FYNNEI. Trimming cost V 7 bases and J 3 bases, with 16 bases left between them. The CDR3 extends over 15 amino acids. CDR3 protein: CASTPGSGGYNEQFF. CDR3 nucleotide sequence: TGTGCCAGCACCCCCGGTTCGGGCGGCTACAATGAGCAGTTCTTC.

The chain couples TRBV19 to TRBJ2-5, with a weak D call TRBD2 (7 bases). V lost 7 bases to trimming and J lost 2 bases, with 14 bases between them. This CDR3 comprises 14 residues. Germline V gene data show CDR1 as LNHDA and CDR2 as SQIVND (reference sequence). The CDR3 spells CASNKGGVQETQYF. CDR3 coding DNA: TGTGCCAGTAATAAGGGGGGGGTACAAGAGACCCAGTACTTC. The entire variable domain, with the rest obtained from reference TRBV19 and TRBJ2-5, is as follows: DGGITQSPKYLFRKEGQNVTLSCEQNLNHDAMYWYRQDPGQGLRLIYYSQIVNDFQKGDIAEGYSVSREKKESFPLTVTSAQKNPTAFYLCASNKGGVQETQYFGPGTRLLVL.

Only a few counts were recorded for this clone. The chain recombines TRBV19 with TRBJ1-5, with D possibly TRBD1 on 5 matching bases. The V end lost 8 bases, the J end lost 5 bases, and 16 bases lay between the germline ends. Germline CDR1 LNHDA, CDR2 SQIVND (reference sequence). The CDR3 has 14 residues. The CDR3 here is CASVPGTGYQPQHF. CDR3 sequence (DNA): TGTGCCAGTGTGCCCGGGACGGGCTATCAGCCCCAGCATTTT.

The V call is TRBV7-9, the J call TRBJ2-3; 11 bases fit TRBD2. The CDR3 runs to 16 residues. J was trimmed by 3 bases and V by 5 bases; bases with no gene match: 7. From germline, CDR1 is SEHNR and CDR2 FQNEAQ (reference sequence). CDR3 DNA: TGTGCCAGCAGCCCCCAACGGACTAGCGGGACAGATACGCAGTATTTT. Its translation is CASSPQRTSGTDTQYF.

The chain has TRBV7-9 and TRBJ1-1; weak D call: TRBD1 (5 bases). Germline lookup yields CDR1 SEHNR and CDR2 FQNEAQ (reference sequence). The CDR3 runs 16 residues. V was trimmed by 0 bases and J by 0 bases, leaving 11 bases between them. The CDR3 bases are TGTGCCAGCAGCTTAGCGGGGAGGGGTATGAACACTGAAGCTTTCTTT. Amino acids: CASSLAGRGMNTEAFF.

This clone was observed once. This chain joins TRBV7-2 and TRBJ1-6; 8 bases map to TRBD1. After removal of 4 bases from V and 14 bases from J, the junction contained 16 bases not matched to a gene. CDR1 is SGHTA and CDR2 is FQGNSA in the germline V gene. The CDR3 consists of 16 residues. The CDR3 nucleotides are TGTGCCAGCAGCTCTATAACCGGGACAGGTGATAGGTCCCTCCACTTT. Translated, it gives CASSSITGTGDRSLHF. Full variable domain (rest looked up from reference TRBV7-2 and TRBJ1-6): GAGVSQSPSNKVTEKGKDVELRCDPISGHTALYWYRQSLGQGLEFLIYFQGNSAPDKSGLPSDRFSAERTGGSVSTLTIQRTQQEDSAVYLCASSSITGTGDRSLHFGNGTRLTVT.

The chain has TRBV3-1 (or the pseudogene TRBV3-2) and TRBJ1-6; D unresolved. This CDR3 region has 14 residues. With 5 bases removed from V and 11 bases from J, the gap between germline ends came to 16 bases. Germline V lookup: CDR1 LGHDT, CDR2 YNNKEL (reference sequence). The CDR3 is CASSNTRARTPLHF. The DNA of the CDR3 is TGTGCCAGCAGCAACACACGGGCCCGTACACCCCTCCACTTT.

The chain is built from TRBV18 and TRBJ1-3; D not certain. Germline lookup yields CDR1 KGHSH and CDR2 LQKENI. CDR3 length: 13 amino acids. Trimming removed 3 bases at V and 0 bases at J, with 3 bases between. CDR3 DNA: TGTGCCAGCTCACCCTCCTCTGGAAACACCATATATTTT. Its protein product is CASSPSSGNTIYF.

J is TRBJ2-7 and V is TRBV29-1, with D perhaps being TRBD1 or TRBD2 (5 bases each). The ends were cut back, 5 bases at V and 0 bases at J, with 8 bases in the middle. Germline-derived CDR1 and CDR2 are SQVTM and ANQGSEA. The CDR3 runs to 12 residues. In nucleotides, the CDR3 is TGCAGCGTTCGGGACGGCTCCTACGAGCAGTACTTC. It is translated as CSVRDGSYEQYF.

This chain links TRBV29-1 with TRBJ2-3; D unclear. The CDR3 sequence is 13 residues long. The V end lost 4 bases, the J end lost 1 base, and 9 bases lay between the germline ends. Germline CDR1 is SQVTM and CDR2 is ANQGSEA. In DNA form, the CDR3 reads TGCAGCGTTGGCCGAGGAGGCACAGATACGCAGTATTTT. This codes for CSVGRGGTDTQYF.

The chain carries TRBV28 and TRBJ2-7; D gene ambiguous. Germline CDR1 reads MDHEN; CDR2 reads SYDVKM. V was clipped by 4 bases and J by 3 bases, with 7 bases between them. CDR3 length: 12 residues. Here the CDR3 DNA reads TGTGCCAGCAGTTCCGACCTCTACGAGCAGTACTTC. This gives the protein CASSSDLYEQYF.

This clone was counted once. The V gene is TRBV2, the J gene TRBJ2-2, with TRBD1 as a possible D gene (6 bases). This CDR3 has 15 amino acids. V lost 6 bases and J 5 bases, leaving 16 bases between the germline ends. Germline V CDR1 and CDR2: SNHLY, FYNNEI. CDR3: CASRRQAAGTGELFF. The CDR3 DNA reads TGTGCCAGCAGGAGACAGGCCGCCGGGACCGGGGAGCTGTTTTTT.

This clone was seen a handful of times. The J gene is TRBJ2-1, the V gene TRBV3-1 (or the pseudogene TRBV3-2); D might be TRBD1 or TRBD2, each matching 6 bases. Trimming took 4 bases from V and 4 from J, leaving 14 bases between them. The CDR3 contains 15 residues. CDR1 and CDR2 from the germline V gene are LGHDT and YNNKEL (reference sequence). The CDR3 bases are TGTGCCAGCAGCCCCACCGGGGGCAATTACAATGAGCAGTTCTTC. Its protein product is CASSPTGGNYNEQFF.

The CDR3 protein is CASSLETGRGNGYTF. In DNA, the CDR3 is TGTGCCAGCAGCTTAGAAACAGGGCGAGGAAATGGCTACACCTTC. This rearrangement joins TRBV11-3 to TRBJ1-2; maybe TRBD1 (6 bases). Germline lookup yields CDR1 SGHNT and CDR2 YENEEA. Trimming removed 0 bases from V and 6 bases from J, with 14 bases in between. The CDR3 is made up of 15 amino acids.

The table lists this clone with a few counts. The chain employs TRBV19 and TRBJ1-2; D is possibly TRBD1 (6 bases). The CDR3 runs 15 residues. V was clipped by 2 bases and J by 3 bases, with 13 bases between them. Germline CDR1 is LNHDA and CDR2 is SQIVND (reference sequence). The CDR3 bases are TGTGCCAGTAGTATACGGCTACAGGGTCACTATGGCTACACCTTC. Protein sequence: CASSIRLQGHYGYTF. The full variable domain, in which reference TRBV19 and TRBJ1-2 provide the parts outside the CDR3, is DGGITQSPKYLFRKEGQNVTLSCEQNLNHDAMYWYRQDPGQGLRLIYYSQIVNDFQKGDIAEGYSVSREKKESFPLTVTSAQKNPTAFYLCASSIRLQGHYGYTFGSGTRLTVV.

The gene calls are TRBV2 and TRBJ1-5; tentative D call: TRBD1 (5 bases). Per the germline V gene, CDR1 is SNHLY and CDR2 is FYNNEI. Trimming shortened V by 2 bases and J by 4 bases, and 6 bases separated the two germline ends. This CDR3 has 13 amino acids. The CDR3 here is CASSEYRNQPQHF. The CDR3 DNA is TGTGCCAGCAGTGAATACAGGAATCAGCCCCAGCATTTT.

The chain is built from TRBV18 and TRBJ2-1; 7 nucleotides align to TRBD2. This CDR3 comprises 13 residues. V trimming: 2 bases; J trimming: 7 bases; junction bases outside the gene matches: 2. Germline CDR1 and CDR2: KGHSH and LQKENI. CDR3 nucleotides: TGTGCCAGCTCACCAACACTAGCGAATGAGCAGTTCTTC. It codes for CASSPTLANEQFF.

This chain connects TRBV9 to TRBJ2-5; either TRBD1 or TRBD2 may fit D (6 bases each). Germline assignment: CDR1 SGDLS and CDR2 YYNGEE. The CDR3 sequence is 16 residues long. The V gene lost 3 bases and the J gene lost 4 bases, with 19 bases spanning the gap. In DNA form, the CDR3 reads TGTGCCAGCAGCGAATTTGGGGGGCGCTTGGGAGAGACCCAGTACTTC. Translating it yields CASSEFGGRLGETQYF.

The chain combines TRBV7-2 with TRBJ1-6, with D maybe TRBD1 (5 bases). This CDR3 spans 15 amino acids. Trimming left V 1 base short and J 6 bases short, with 10 bases between. Germline V lookup: CDR1 SGHTA, CDR2 FQGNSA. The CDR3 protein is CASSLERQGNSPLHF. DNA of the CDR3: TGTGCCAGCAGCTTAGAAAGGCAGGGTAATTCACCCCTCCACTTT.

J is TRBJ2-1 and V is TRBV9; D remains ambiguous. Germline CDR1 reads SGDLS; CDR2 reads YYNGEE. The V gene lost 3 bases and the J gene lost 7 bases, with 20 bases spanning the gap. This CDR3 is 16 amino acids long. This chain's CDR3 is CASSAGPGYNANEQFF. In DNA, the CDR3 is TGTGCCAGCAGCGCGGGCCCAGGATACAACGCTAATGAGCAGTTCTTC. The full variable domain, rest sourced from reference TRBV9 and TRBJ2-1, is DSGVTQTPKHLITATGQRVTLRCSPRSGDLSVYWYQQSLDQGLQFLIQYYNGEERAKGNILERFSAQQFPDLHSELNLSSLELGDSALYFCASSAGPGYNANEQFFGPGTRLTVL.

The V and J genes are TRBV7-9 and TRBJ2-3; 8 nucleotides match TRBD2. Germline V gene lookup returns CDR1 SEHNR and CDR2 FQNEAQ (reference sequence). V dropped 5 bases and J dropped 3; count of bases not matched to a gene: 7. The CDR3 is 15 residues long. Here the CDR3 DNA reads TGTGCCAGCAGCGCCACGGGGACTAGAACAGATACGCAGTATTTT. Protein sequence: CASSATGTRTDTQYF.